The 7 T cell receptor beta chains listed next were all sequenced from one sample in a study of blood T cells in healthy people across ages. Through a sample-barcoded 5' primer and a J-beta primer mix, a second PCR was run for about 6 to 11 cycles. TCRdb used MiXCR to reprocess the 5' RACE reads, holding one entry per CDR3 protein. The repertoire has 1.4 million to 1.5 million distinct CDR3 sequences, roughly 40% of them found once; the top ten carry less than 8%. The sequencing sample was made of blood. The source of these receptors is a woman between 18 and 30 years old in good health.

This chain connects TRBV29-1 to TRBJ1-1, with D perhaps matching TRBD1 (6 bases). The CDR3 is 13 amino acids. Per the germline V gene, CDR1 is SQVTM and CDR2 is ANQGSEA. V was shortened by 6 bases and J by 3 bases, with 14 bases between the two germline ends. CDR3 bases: TGCAGCGTCCATAGGGACACTTACACTGAAGCTTTCTTT. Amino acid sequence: CSVHRDTYTEAFF.

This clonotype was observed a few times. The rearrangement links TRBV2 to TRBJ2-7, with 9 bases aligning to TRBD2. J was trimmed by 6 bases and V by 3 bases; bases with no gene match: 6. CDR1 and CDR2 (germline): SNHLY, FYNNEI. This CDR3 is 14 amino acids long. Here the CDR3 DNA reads TGTGCCAGCAGTGATGGCGGGGGGGCCTCCGAGCAGTACTTC. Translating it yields CASSDGGGASEQYF.

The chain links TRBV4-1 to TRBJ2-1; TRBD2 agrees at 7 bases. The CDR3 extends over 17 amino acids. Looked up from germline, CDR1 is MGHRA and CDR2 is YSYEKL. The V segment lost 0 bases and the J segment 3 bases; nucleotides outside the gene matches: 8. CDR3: CASSQDVSSGGYNEQFF. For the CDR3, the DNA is TGCGCCAGCAGCCAAGATGTCTCTAGCGGAGGCTACAATGAGCAGTTCTTC.

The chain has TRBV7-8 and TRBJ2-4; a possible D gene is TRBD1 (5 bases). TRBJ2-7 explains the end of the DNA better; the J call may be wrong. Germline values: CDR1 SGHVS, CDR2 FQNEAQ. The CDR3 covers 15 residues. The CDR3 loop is CASSPSATVLNEQYF. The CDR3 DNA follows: TGTGCCAGCAGCCCCTCCGCGACAGTTCTAAACGAGCAGTACTTC.

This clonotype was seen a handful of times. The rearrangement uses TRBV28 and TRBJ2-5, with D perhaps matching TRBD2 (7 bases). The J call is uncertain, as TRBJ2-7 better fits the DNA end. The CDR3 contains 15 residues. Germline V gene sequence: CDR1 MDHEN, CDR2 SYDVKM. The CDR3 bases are TGTGCCAGCAGTCCCTCGGGGGGCAGAGCCTACGAGCAGTACTTC. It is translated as CASSPSGGRAYEQYF.

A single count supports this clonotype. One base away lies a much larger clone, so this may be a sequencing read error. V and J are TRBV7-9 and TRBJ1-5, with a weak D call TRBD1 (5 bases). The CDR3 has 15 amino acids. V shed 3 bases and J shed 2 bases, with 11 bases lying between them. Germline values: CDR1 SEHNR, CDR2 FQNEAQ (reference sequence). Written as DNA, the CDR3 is TGTGCCAGCAGCTTGGGGGGTAAGGGCAATCAGCCCCAGCATTTT. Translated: CASSLGGKGNQPQHF.

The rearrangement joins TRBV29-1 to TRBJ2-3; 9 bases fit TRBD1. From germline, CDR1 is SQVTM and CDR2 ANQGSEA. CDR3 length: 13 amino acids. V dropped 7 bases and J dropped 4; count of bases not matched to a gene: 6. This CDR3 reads CSGRQGEADTQYF. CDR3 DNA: TGCAGCGGTAGACAGGGGGAAGCAGATACGCAGTATTTT.